This T cell receptor beta chain was recovered during a study of shared clonotypes between healthy human individuals. TCRdb's copy holds only in-frame clones and misses some; the assay was immunoSEQ multiplex PCR. The table shows 1 million to 1.2 million clones, with approximately 80% occurring only once. Sequences were obtained from memory CD4+ T cells from PBMCs. The sample's subset: CD45RA-negative fraction. This clonotype was obtained from a man younger than 35 in good health. Some clones in this sample may be carry-over from other donors' samples.

In nucleotides, the CDR3 is TGTGCCAGCAGCGGGGGGAACCAAGAGACCCAGTACTTC. Protein: CASSGGNQETQYF. The genes are TRBV9 and TRBJ2-5; D could derive from TRBD1 or TRBD2 (5 bases each). With 3 bases removed from V and 0 bases from J, the gap between germline ends came to 6 bases. The CDR3 totals 13 residues. The V gene's germline CDR1 is SGDLS and CDR2 YYNGEE.